These 15 T cell receptor beta chains share one sample of origin, sequenced in a study of cytomegalovirus exposure and HLA in healthy donors. The PCR employed 60 Vbeta primers together with 13 Jbeta primers. The table came from immunoSEQ multiplex PCR; TCRdb's copy has only in-frame clones and leaves some out. This table holds 150,000 to 200,000 clones, over 75% found once. Sequencing was carried out using PBMCs. All receptors come from a woman aged 50 to 60 in good health and CMV-seronegative.

V gene TRBV7-8 combines with J gene TRBJ2-2; D perhaps matches TRBD2 (5 bases). V was cut by 6 bases and J by 5 bases, with 19 bases left in between. CDR3 size: 16 residues. CDR1 is SGHVS and CDR2 is FQNEAQ in the germline V gene. CDR3 sequence: CASSGERKVVTGELFF. In DNA form, the CDR3 reads TGTGCCAGCAGTGGGGAGAGGAAGGTTGTGACCGGGGAGCTGTTTTTT.

This clone has a handful of counts. This rearrangement joins TRBV19 to TRBJ1-1; 8 nucleotides match TRBD1. V shed 3 bases, J shed 5 bases, and the junction held 5 bases outside the gene matches. The V gene's germline CDR1 is LNHDA and CDR2 SQIVND (reference sequence). CDR3 size: 14 residues. CDR3 nucleotide sequence: TGTGCCAGTAGTATGGACAGGGCGGGGACTGAAGCTTTCTTT. This translates into CASSMDRAGTEAFF.

The rearrangement links TRBV4-2 to TRBJ2-6; 11 bases fit TRBD2. This CDR3 comprises 18 residues. J lost 0 bases, V lost 0 bases, and 1 base had no gene match. From germline, CDR1 is LGHNA and CDR2 YNFKEQ. The CDR3 DNA reads as TGTGCCAGCAGCCAAGATGGACTAGCGGGCTCTGGGGCCAACGTCCTGACTTTC. This encodes CASSQDGLAGSGANVLTF.

This sequence joins TRBV7-8 and TRBJ1-5, with 8 bases aligning to TRBD1. Per germline, CDR1 SGHVS and CDR2 FQNEAQ. CDR3 length equals 16 residues. Trimming at V came to 2 bases and at J to 0 bases, leaving 3 bases not matched to a gene. The CDR3 spells CASSLRTGYSNQPQHF. CDR3 coding DNA: TGTGCCAGCAGCTTACGGACAGGGTATAGCAATCAGCCCCAGCATTTT.

The chain is built from TRBV28 and TRBJ2-1; 10 bases map to TRBD2. CDR1 and CDR2 from the germline V gene are MDHEN and SYDVKM. The CDR3 length is 17 residues. V lost 4 bases, J lost 8 bases, and 14 bases stayed unmatched. The CDR3 DNA is TGTGCCAGCAGTTCTTCCTTCACTAGCGGGATTGGCTATGAGCAGTTCTTC. Translation gives CASSSSFTSGIGYEQFF.

The V call is TRBV29-1, the J call TRBJ2-5, with D unclear. The DNA end is a closer match to TRBJ2-7, so the J assignment may be wrong. The CDR3 spans 12 residues. Per the germline V gene, CDR1 is SQVTM and CDR2 is ANQGSEA. For the CDR3, the DNA is TGCAGCGTCACTGGCCTGGACTACGAGCAGTACTTC. This sequence encodes CSVTGLDYEQYF.

The chain employs TRBV18 and TRBJ2-1; 7 positions match TRBD1. Looked up from germline, CDR1 is KGHSH and CDR2 is LQKENI. This CDR3 is 15 amino acids long. With 2 bases clipped from V and 5 bases from J, the junction kept 6 bases outside the gene matches. The CDR3, as DNA: TGTGCCAGCTCACCAGCCGGGACAGCAAACAATGAGCAGTTCTTC. It is translated as CASSPAGTANNEQFF.

The rearrangement joins TRBV6-1 to TRBJ1-1; no clear D. V shed 5 bases and J shed 1 base, with 11 bases lying between them. The V gene's germline CDR1 is MNHNS and CDR2 SASEGT. CDR3 size: 14 residues. The CDR3 DNA is TGTGCCAGCAGTCCAACCCTGAGGAACACTGAAGCTTTCTTT. Its protein product is CASSPTLRNTEAFF.

This sequence joins TRBV27 and TRBJ2-1; the D gene is possibly TRBD1 (6 bases). This CDR3 has 17 residues. The germline V gene encodes CDR1 MNHEY and CDR2 SMNVEV (reference sequence). Trimming removed 5 bases from V and 1 base from J, with 18 bases in between. CDR3 region: CASSGGSYLNSYNEQFF. The CDR3 DNA is TGTGCCAGCAGTGGGGGCAGCTACCTTAATTCCTACAATGAGCAGTTCTTC.

This chain uses TRBV7-9 with TRBJ2-1; D is uncertain. Trimming left V 7 bases short and J 9 bases short, with 10 bases between. The CDR3 covers 11 residues. In germline, CDR1 is SEHNR, CDR2 FQNEAQ (reference sequence). Here the CDR3 reads CASTELGEQFF. The DNA of the CDR3 is TGTGCCAGCACGGAGCTTGGTGAGCAGTTCTTC. Together with reference TRBV7-9 and TRBJ2-1, the CDR3 gives the full variable domain: DTGVSQNPRHKITKRGQNVTFRCDPISEHNRLYWYRQTLGQGPEFLTYFQNEAQLEKSRLLSDRFSAERPKGSFSTLEIQRTEQGDSAMYLCASTELGEQFFGPGTRLTVL.

This clone has just a few counts. Other nucleotide sequences in the sample specify the same CDR3. J is TRBJ2-7 and V is TRBV27; D is possibly TRBD1 (5 bases). The CDR3 totals 13 residues. V was pared by 5 bases and J by 2 bases, with 10 bases between. Germline-derived CDR1 and CDR2 are MNHEY and SMNVEV (reference sequence). The CDR3 is CASSLDSTYEQYF. Here the CDR3 DNA reads TGTGCCAGCAGTCTAGACAGTACCTACGAGCAGTACTTC.

This chain uses TRBV5-4 with TRBJ2-1; 7 nucleotides agree with TRBD1. J lost 1 base, V lost 5 bases, and 9 bases had no gene match. Germline V gives CDR1 SGHNT, CDR2 YYREEE (reference sequence). The length of the CDR3 is 16 residues. The chain's CDR3 is CASRPGDRDSYNEQFF. DNA of the CDR3: TGTGCCAGCAGGCCCGGAGACAGGGATTCCTACAATGAGCAGTTCTTC.

V usage is TRBV6-6 and J usage is TRBJ1-4, with 8 nucleotides matching TRBD1. The V and J ends lost 6 bases and 8 bases, in that order; junction bases with no gene match: 5. The CDR3 totals 13 residues. CDR1 is MNHNY, CDR2 SVGAGI, per germline (reference sequence). In DNA form, the CDR3 reads TGTGCCAGCAGGGAGACAGGGGACGAAAAACTGTTTTTT. Its protein is CASRETGDEKLFF.

The chain recombines TRBV4-1 with TRBJ2-3, with a weak D call TRBD2 (6 bases). The CDR3 has 14 residues. The germline V gene encodes CDR1 MGHRA and CDR2 YSYEKL. The V end was cut by 8 bases, the J end by 1 base, with 13 bases between. The CDR3 sequence is CASSPGGGTDTQYF. In nucleotides, the CDR3 is TGCGCCAGCTCCCCGGGCGGGGGCACAGATACGCAGTATTTT.

The chain carries TRBV19 and TRBJ2-2, with D possibly TRBD1 on 6 matching bases. V gave up 7 bases and J gave up 0 bases, with 15 bases separating them. The CDR3 covers 16 residues. Germline V gene data show CDR1 as LNHDA and CDR2 as SQIVND (reference sequence). The CDR3 spells CASNPTDSTNTGELFF. The CDR3 coding sequence is TGTGCCAGTAACCCAACGGACAGTACGAACACCGGGGAGCTGTTTTTT.